A selection of T cell receptor beta chains follows, all from one sample in a study of radiation and T cells in renal cell carcinoma. The repertoire was sequenced with immunoSEQ multiplex PCR; TCRdb's copy has only in-frame clones and lacks some. The table lists approximately 150,000 clones, approximately 86% of them singletons, with around a sixth in the top ten. Here the sequenced sample was blood, taken from a patient whose treatment included radiotherapy and nephrectomy. These TCRs come from a woman aged 50 to 65 with renal cell carcinoma. Both conserved end residues are part of each CDR3. A D gene is named only where the DNA matches it firmly. Clone size is not always given. Where it is, it says once, few, many or a class for expanded clones.

j_call,d_call,cdr3_length,clone_size,v_call,cdr3_aa,cdr3_nt
TRBJ2-7,TRBD1,15,-,TRBV5-1,CASSPTGGVFYEQYF,TGCGCCAGCAGTCCGACAGGGGGCGTATTCTACGAGCAGTACTTC
TRBJ1-4,-,14,-,TRBV27,CASSRRWGTEKLFF,TGTGCCAGCAGTCGACGGTGGGGTACTGAAAAACTGTTTTTT
TRBJ1-1,-,13,-,TRBV9,CASSVGDNTEAFF,TGTGCCAGCAGCGTAGGAGACAACACTGAAGCTTTCTTT
TRBJ1-2,-,13,once,TRBV6-6,CASSPRASEGYTF,TGTGCCAGCAGTCCTCGGGCCTCTGAAGGCTACACCTTC
TRBJ1-1,-,15,-,TRBV28,CASSFPFPGGTEAFF,TGTGCCAGCAGCTTCCCGTTTCCGGGGGGGACTGAAGCTTTCTTT
TRBJ1-4,TRBD1,15,once,TRBV5-1,CASSTRTGEDEKLFF,TGCGCCAGCAGCACCCGGACAGGGGAGGATGAAAAACTGTTTTTT
TRBJ2-7,TRBD1,13,-,TRBV6-1,CASKPGQGHEQYF,TGTGCCAGCAAACCGGGACAGGGACACGAGCAGTACTTC
TRBJ2-6,TRBD2,17,-,TRBV5-4,CASWEGRSNSGANVLTF,TGTGCCAGCTGGGAGGGCAGGTCTAACTCTGGGGCCAACGTCCTGACTTTC
TRBJ2-1,TRBD2,13,-,TRBV6-1,CASSGGGADEQFF,TGTGCCAGCAGTGGCGGGGGGGCTGATGAGCAGTTCTTC
TRBJ2-5,TRBD1,15,-,TRBV10-3,CAISEPNRGWETQYF,TGTGCCATCAGTGAACCGAACAGGGGTTGGGAGACCCAGTACTTC
TRBJ2-7,TRBD1,17,-,TRBV11-2,CASSLDPGEGTGVEQYF,TGTGCCAGCAGCTTAGATCCGGGGGAGGGGACAGGGGTCGAGCAGTACTTC
TRBJ1-2,TRBD1,14,-,TRBV28,CASSLGDRGGGYTF,TGTGCCAGCAGTTTAGGGGACAGGGGTGGTGGCTACACCTTC
TRBJ2-1,-,15,-,TRBV21-1,CASSLQKGTYNEQFF,TGTGCCAGCAGCCTTCAAAAGGGGACCTACAATGAGCAGTTCTTC
TRBJ2-7,-,13,once,TRBV6-6,CASGKPSSYEQYF,TGTGCCAGCGGCAAGCCGTCCTCCTACGAGCAGTACTTC
TRBJ2-7,TRBD1,14,-,TRBV27,CASSRGTGVSEQYF,TGTGCCAGCAGCCGAGGGACAGGGGTAAGCGAGCAGTACTTC